These T cell receptor beta chains were read from a single sample in a study of PD-1 blockade in classical Hodgkin lymphoma. Measured with immunoSEQ multiplex PCR; TCRdb has only the in-frame clones, and not every one. The sample records over 20,000 clones, over 80% being singletons. The sequenced sample was CD4+ T cells from blood, obtained at baseline. These receptors originate from a human donor with classical Hodgkin lymphoma. Both conserved end residues are part of each CDR3. D genes are given only for firm matches. Clone size is shown for a subset of rows, as once, few, many or a class of expanded clone.

D: .; size: .; V: TRBV5-1; CDR3: CASSLEAGTAYEQYF
D: .; size: .; V: TRBV30; CDR3: CAWKGWNPGNTIYF
D: .; size: .; V: TRBV11-3; CDR3: CASSLTGLDEQYF
D: TRBD1; size: .; V: TRBV29-1; CDR3: CSVTGGTGTQYF
D: TRBD1; size: .; V: TRBV19; CDR3: CASRTDRAGANVLTF
D: TRBD1; size: .; V: TRBV6-6; CDR3: CASRGTGLWAEAFF
D: TRBD2; size: .; V: TRBV7-2; CDR3: CASSLEVMSGGGDTQYF
D: .; size: once; V: TRBV5-1; CDR3: CASREPTGELFF
D: TRBD1; size: .; V: TRBV7-2; CDR3: CASSPDWDRGTEAFF
D: .; size: .; V: TRBV6-1; CDR3: CASSAGRSGEAGYTF
D: .; size: .; V: TRBV6-5; CDR3: CASSHRKTSNYEQYF